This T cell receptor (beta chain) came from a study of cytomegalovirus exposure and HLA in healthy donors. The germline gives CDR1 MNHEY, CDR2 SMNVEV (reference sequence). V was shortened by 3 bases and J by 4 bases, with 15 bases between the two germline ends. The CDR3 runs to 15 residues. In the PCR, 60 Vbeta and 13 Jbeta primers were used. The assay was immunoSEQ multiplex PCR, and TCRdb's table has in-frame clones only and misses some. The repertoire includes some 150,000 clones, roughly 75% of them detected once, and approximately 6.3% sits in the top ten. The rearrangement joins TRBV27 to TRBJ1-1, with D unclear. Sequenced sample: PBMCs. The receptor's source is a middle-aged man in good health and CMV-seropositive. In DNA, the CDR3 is TGTGCCAGCAGTTTGCTAGGCAGAGCCGCCACTGAAGCTTTCTTT. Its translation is CASSLLGRAATEAFF.